The sequence of this TCR beta chain was determined in a study of shared clonotypes between healthy human individuals. As defined, naive CD8 cells were CD45RO-negative and positively selected for CCR7, with terminally differentiated effector memory CD45RA+ cells excluded. As for this clone: The antigen is not known.

Method: immunoSEQ multiplex PCR; TCRdb's copy keeps in-frame clones and lacks some. The table records about 550,000 clones, roughly 95% of them present only once. CDR3 length: 15 residues. Trimming shortened V by 4 bases and J by 0 bases, and 10 bases separated the two germline ends. Germline V CDR1 and CDR2: MNHEY, SMNVEV (reference sequence). Study-level findings and limits: Among non-shared clonotypes, generation probabilities were lower than among those shared by all four donors. Relative to memory subsets, naive subsets generally showed larger estimated richness. Shared across several donors were 4% to 6% of the naive CD4 clonotypes.

This TCR was sampled from a woman aged 25 to 39 in good health. This chain links TRBV27 with TRBJ1-5, with TRBD1 as a possible D gene (5 bases). Specimen: naive CD8+ T cells sorted from blood. As DNA, the CDR3 is TGTGCCAGCAGTTCCAGGGCCTATAGCAATCAGCCCCAGCATTTT. It is translated as CASSSRAYSNQPQHF.